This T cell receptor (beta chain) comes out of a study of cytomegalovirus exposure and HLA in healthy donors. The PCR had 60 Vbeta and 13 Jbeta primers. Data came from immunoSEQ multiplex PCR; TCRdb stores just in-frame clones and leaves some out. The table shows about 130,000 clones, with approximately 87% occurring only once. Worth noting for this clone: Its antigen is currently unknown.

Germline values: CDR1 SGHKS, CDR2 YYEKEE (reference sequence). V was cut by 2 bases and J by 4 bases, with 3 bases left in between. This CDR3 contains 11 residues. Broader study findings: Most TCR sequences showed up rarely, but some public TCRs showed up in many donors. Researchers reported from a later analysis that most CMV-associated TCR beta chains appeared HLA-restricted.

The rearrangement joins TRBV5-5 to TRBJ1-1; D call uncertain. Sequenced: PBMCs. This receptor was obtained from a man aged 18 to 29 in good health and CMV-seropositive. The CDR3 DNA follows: TGTGCCAGCAGCTTCGGCACTGAAGCTTTCTTT. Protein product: CASSFGTEAFF.